This TCR beta chain was captured by sequencing in a study of blood T cells in healthy people across ages. The overall study: About one barcoded TCR beta cDNA was captured per two T cells.

Combining a sample-barcoded 5' primer with a J-beta primer mix, a second PCR ran for 7 to 11 cycles. MiXCR was run by TCRdb on the 5' RACE reads, yielding one entry per CDR3 protein. The sample gives over a million distinct CDR3 sequences, approximately 26% of which show up once; about 0.72% is in the top ten. Germline V CDR1 and CDR2: MGHRA, YSYEKL. This CDR3 is 15 amino acids long. These data also formed part of another study, on T cells of mothers and their children.

This TCR derives from a girl aged 2 to 10 in good health. The sequenced sample was blood. This chain connects TRBV4-1 to TRBJ2-5; D remains unclear. The J call is uncertain, as TRBJ2-1 better fits the DNA end. The CDR3 DNA reads as TGCGCCAGCACCACTTATGCGGTGGGCTACAATGAGCAGTTCTTC. This encodes CASTTYAVGYNEQFF.